The 4 T cell receptor beta chains below come from one sample, sequenced in a study of shared clonotypes between healthy human individuals. Method: immunoSEQ multiplex PCR; TCRdb's copy keeps in-frame clones and lacks some. The top ten hold 0.89% of the sample, which has around 1,000,000 clones, approximately 77% seen once. The sample comprised memory CD4+ T cells from PBMCs. Subset noted: CD45RA-negative fraction. These receptors originate from a man aged 18 to 29 in good health. Some clones in this sample may be carry-over from other donors' samples.

The CDR3 coding sequence is TGTGCCAGCAGTCCCGCAGGGAAGGCCTACAATGAGCAGTTCTTC. Amino acid sequence: CASSPAGKAYNEQFF. The chain joins TRBV25-1 to TRBJ2-1, with a tentative D call TRBD1 (5 bases). The CDR3 is made up of 15 amino acids. Between the trimmed V and J ends, which lost 5 bases and 2 bases, there was a span of 13 bases. Germline assignment: CDR1 MGHDK and CDR2 SYGVNS.

As concerns this clone: Just one base apart from a much larger clone, this may be a read error. This chain joins TRBV7-8 and TRBJ1-5; the D is unclear. The V gene lost 2 bases and the J gene lost 4 bases, with 6 bases spanning the gap. Germline values: CDR1 SGHVS, CDR2 FQNEAQ. The CDR3 has 13 residues. CDR3 sequence (DNA): TGTGCCAGCAGCTTACAGGAGAATCAGCCCCAGCATTTT. It is translated as CASSLQENQPQHF. The variable domain in full, with the rest retrieved from reference TRBV7-8 and TRBJ1-5, is GAGVSQSPRYKVAKRGQDVALRCDPISGHVSLFWYQQALGQGPEFLTYFQNEAQLDKSGLPSDRFFAERPEGSVSTLKIQRTQQEDSAVYLCASSLQENQPQHFGDGTRLSIL.

The chain is built from TRBV5-1 and TRBJ2-1, with 14 bases fitting TRBD2. Trimming at V came to 4 bases and at J to 3 bases, leaving 3 bases not matched to a gene. The CDR3 spans 16 residues. Looked up from germline, CDR1 is SGHRS and CDR2 is YFSETQ. CDR3 in amino acids: CASSPGLAGGYNEQFF. CDR3 nucleotides: TGCGCCAGCAGCCCCGGACTAGCGGGAGGCTACAATGAGCAGTTCTTC.

This clone was counted only a few times. This chain uses TRBV21-1 with TRBJ1-5; the table's D gene call, TRBD1, was not cross checked with the DNA. TRBV21-1 is a pseudogene segment. The CDR3 is made up of 15 amino acids. The CDR3 is CASSYRADSNQPQHF. For the CDR3, the DNA is TGTGCCAGCAGTTACAGGGCCGATAGCAATCAGCCCCAGCATTTT.